This TCR beta chain originates from a study of CD8+CD57+ T cells in acquired aplastic anemia. Study overall: Quantities of DNA derived from sorted CD4+ and CD8+ cells averaged about 3.2 ug. The study's findings and limits: The study identified 25 to 30 CD8+ CDR3 sequences shared by patients and controls. Significant differences in CD8+ Simpson's diversity were not observed between patients and controls.

Genomic DNA acted as the template from which TCR beta VDJ combination and CDR3 sequence profiling were carried out. Each CDR3 protein gets one entry after TCRdb re-called the reads with MiXCR. This sample yields around 150,000 distinct CDR3 sequences, of which more than 45% are seen a single time; around 2.9% belongs to the top ten. Patients chosen for sequencing had CD8+CD57+ cells that had expanded, as shown by flow cytometry. Each patient gave a blood sample that was collected before any therapy had been received. Concerning this clonotype itself: Its specificity is not known.

With 3 bases removed from V and 3 bases from J, the gap between germline ends came to 7 bases. The CDR3 has 12 amino acids. Germline loops: CDR1 SGHRS, CDR2 YFSETQ. The V gene is TRBV5-1, the J gene TRBJ2-7; the D is unclear. This receptor was taken from a human donor with aplastic anemia. The sequenced sample consisted of sorted CD4+, CD8+, or CD8+CD57+ T cells (not recorded which) from PBMCs. The CDR3 sequence is CASSSTNYEQYF. The DNA for the CDR3 is TGCGCCAGCAGCTCTACGAACTACGAGCAGTACTTC.